Each of the 18 T cell receptor beta chains below was sequenced from the same sample in a study of shared clonotypes between healthy human individuals. TCRdb keeps only in-frame clones here, not all; method: immunoSEQ multiplex PCR. The sample holds over a million clones, 65% to 80% seen once. The sequencing input was memory CD4+ T cells sorted from blood. As to subset: CD45RA-negative fraction. The receptors stem from a young man in good health.

This rearrangement joins TRBV11-2 to TRBJ2-1, with 9 bases matching TRBD2. Unmatched junction bases numbered 6, after V lost 6 bases and J lost 0 bases. The CDR3 sequence is 16 residues long. In germline, CDR1 is SGHAT, CDR2 FQNNGV. The CDR3 DNA reads TGTGCCAGCAGATTTCTAGCGGGAAACTCCTACAATGAGCAGTTCTTC. It encodes CASRFLAGNSYNEQFF.

The chain is built from TRBV7-2 and TRBJ1-5; 9 bases fit TRBD1. The V gene's germline CDR1 is SGHTA and CDR2 FQGNSA. The J segment lost 7 bases and the V segment lost 1 base, leaving 8 bases of the junction unmatched. The CDR3 contains 16 residues. CDR3 sequence (DNA): TGTGCCAGCAGCTTAGGCCAGGGACAGGGCCGACAGCCCCAGCATTTT. Translation gives CASSLGQGQGRQPQHF.

The CDR3 DNA reads TGTGCCAGCAGCTTATTAAGGTCAGGGAACACAGATACGCAGTATTTT. Translating gives CASSLLRSGNTDTQYF. This chain connects TRBV7-2 to TRBJ2-3, with a tentative D call TRBD1 (5 bases). The CDR3 is made up of 16 amino acids. CDR1 and CDR2 (germline): SGHTA, FQGNSA. V was pared by 2 bases and J by 2 bases, with 14 bases between.

This sequence joins TRBV10-3 and TRBJ2-3; D perhaps matches TRBD2 (5 bases). V shed 9 bases and J shed 0 bases, with 10 bases lying between them. Germline assignment: CDR1 ENHRY and CDR2 SYGVKD. This CDR3 comprises 13 residues. CDR3: CAISAESTDTQYF. The CDR3 DNA sequence: TGTGCCATTTCAGCGGAAAGCACAGATACGCAGTATTTT.

J is TRBJ2-5 and V is TRBV30; 8 bases map to TRBD1. J gave up 1 base and V 0 bases, and 16 bases lay outside the gene matches. CDR1 and CDR2 (germline): GTSNPN, SVGIG (reference sequence). The CDR3 is made up of 19 amino acids. CDR3 sequence: CAWSVPGQVFSGGQETQYF. CDR3 bases: TGTGCCTGGAGTGTGCCGGGACAGGTCTTCTCAGGGGGCCAAGAGACCCAGTACTTC. Filled out from reference TRBV30 and TRBJ2-5, the complete variable domain reads SQTIHQWPATLVQPVGSPLSLECTVEGTSNPNLYWYRQAAGRGLQLLFYSVGIGQISSEVPQNLSASRPQDRQFILSSKKLLLSDSGFYLCAWSVPGQVFSGGQETQYFGPGTRLLVL.

This chain connects TRBV29-1 to TRBJ2-2; tentatively, D is TRBD1 or TRBD2 (5 bases each). Trimming cost V 7 bases and J 4 bases, with 16 bases left between them. The CDR3 runs to 14 residues. The V gene's germline CDR1 is SQVTM and CDR2 ANQGSEA. The chain's CDR3 is CSAGMGESTGELFF. DNA for the CDR3: TGCAGCGCTGGTATGGGGGAGAGCACCGGGGAGCTGTTTTTT.

This clone has a single count. This chain connects TRBV9 to TRBJ2-1; 14 bases match TRBD2. Germline values: CDR1 SGDLS, CDR2 YYNGEE. V was clipped by 1 base and J by 6 bases; unmatched bases: 3. CDR3 size: 16 residues. DNA for the CDR3: TGTGCCAGCAGCGTAACGACTAGCGGGGGGGCCAATGAGCAGTTCTTC. Protein: CASSVTTSGGANEQFF.

Notes on this clone: Distinct nucleotide sequences in the sample also encode this CDR3. This chain connects TRBV2 to TRBJ2-2; D may be TRBD1 (6 bases). Germline values: CDR1 SNHLY, CDR2 FYNNEI. The CDR3 runs 14 residues. V lost 4 bases to trimming and J lost 4 bases, with 10 bases between them. CDR3 sequence: CASSADRTTGELFF. The CDR3 coding sequence is TGTGCCAGCAGTGCCGACAGGACCACCGGGGAGCTGTTTTTT.

The rearrangement joins TRBV5-1 to TRBJ2-7; 9 nucleotides line up with TRBD1. There are 15 residues in the CDR3. V was clipped by 5 bases and J by 3 bases; unmatched bases: 9. Looked up from germline, CDR1 is SGHRS and CDR2 is YFSETQ. The CDR3 is CASRYGGQGSYEQYF. The CDR3 nucleotides are TGCGCCAGCAGATACGGGGGACAGGGTAGCTACGAGCAGTACTTC.

V usage is TRBV15 and J usage is TRBJ2-7; D not resolved. Trimming stripped 0 bases from V and 2 bases from J, with 11 bases between. CDR3 length: 15 amino acids. Germline V CDR1 and CDR2: LNHNV, YYDKDF (reference sequence). The CDR3 sequence: CATSRDQARAYEQYF. The CDR3 bases are TGTGCCACCAGCAGAGATCAGGCCAGAGCCTACGAGCAGTACTTC.

For this clone: Other DNA sequences from this sample encode an identical CDR3 as well. The chain joins TRBV10-3 to TRBJ2-5; no definite D call. The CDR3 runs to 12 residues. Germline V gives CDR1 ENHRY, CDR2 SYGVKD. Trimming pared 3 bases from V and 2 bases from J, leaving 4 bases between. The CDR3 DNA reads TGTGCCATCAGTGATTTGCAAGAGACCCAGTACTTC. It codes for CAISDLQETQYF.

This clone is a singleton in its sample. Other DNA sequences within the sample encode an identical CDR3. The rearrangement joins TRBV19 to TRBJ2-2; no clear D. V was pared by 0 bases and J by 5 bases, with 25 bases between. The CDR3 spans 20 residues. Germline V gives CDR1 LNHDA, CDR2 SQIVND (reference sequence). CDR3 sequence (DNA): TGTGCCAGTAGTATAGATCTATTGTTTTCCGGGCAGCCAGAAACCGGGGAGCTGTTTTTT. Encoded protein: CASSIDLLFSGQPETGELFF.

The chain joins TRBV30 to TRBJ2-3, with 15 bases that match TRBD2. Trimming cost V 4 bases and J 7 bases; bases outside gene matches: 6. The CDR3 spans 15 residues. Germline loops: CDR1 GTSNPN, CDR2 SVGIG (reference sequence). The CDR3 DNA reads as TGTGCCTGGACCGGACTAGCGGGGGGGATATATACGCAGTATTTT. Protein sequence: CAWTGLAGGIYTQYF.

Comment on this clone: Other nucleotide sequences in the sample specify the same CDR3. The gene calls are TRBV2 and TRBJ2-5, with a tentative D call TRBD1 (5 bases). V lost 4 bases and J 2 bases, leaving 8 bases between the germline ends. Germline CDR1 reads SNHLY; CDR2 reads FYNNEI. The CDR3 length is 13 residues. The CDR3 DNA sequence: TGTGCCAGCAGTGGGGGCAGGCAAGAGACCCAGTACTTC. It translates to CASSGGRQETQYF.

The rearrangement joins TRBV2 to TRBJ1-5; the D gene is possibly TRBD1 (5 bases). The CDR3 has 16 amino acids. Trimming cost V 5 bases and J 7 bases, with 21 bases left between them. CDR1 SNHLY and CDR2 FYNNEI come from the germline V gene. DNA of the CDR3: TGTGCCAGCAGTCTGGGGCCAGGGAGGCAGGACCAGCCCCAGCATTTT. It yields the protein CASSLGPGRQDQPQHF. The whole variable domain, filled in from reference TRBV2 and TRBJ1-5, reads EPEVTQTPSHQVTQMGQEVILRCVPISNHLYFYWYRQILGQKVEFLVSFYNNEISEKSEIFDDQFSVERPDGSNFTLKIRSTKLEDSAMYFCASSLGPGRQDQPQHFGDGTRLSIL.

As to this clone: With a much larger clone just one base away, this may be a read error. Other DNA sequences in the sample encode the same CDR3. V is TRBV2 and J is TRBJ2-7; D gene unclear. Between the trimmed V and J ends, which lost 5 bases and 3 bases, there was a span of 2 bases. The CDR3 covers 10 residues. Germline V gene lookup returns CDR1 SNHLY and CDR2 FYNNEI. CDR3 in amino acids: CASSSYEQYF. CDR3 nucleotides: TGTGCCAGCAGTAGCTACGAGCAGTACTTC.

The J gene is TRBJ2-7, the V gene TRBV19; no clear D. Per germline, CDR1 LNHDA and CDR2 SQIVND (reference sequence). Trimming removed 4 bases at V and 0 bases at J, with 7 bases between. The CDR3 is made up of 13 amino acids. CDR3 in amino acids: CASSSGSSYEQYF. Here the CDR3 DNA reads TGTGCCAGTAGTAGTGGTTCCTCCTACGAGCAGTACTTC.

This chain links TRBV30 with TRBJ1-6; D not certain. This CDR3 is 11 amino acids long. V lost 2 bases and J 10 bases, leaving 6 bases between the germline ends. Per germline, CDR1 GTSNPN and CDR2 SVGIG (reference sequence). The CDR3, as DNA: TGTGCCTGGAGTACGGAATCACCCCTCCACTTT. This encodes CAWSTESPLHF.